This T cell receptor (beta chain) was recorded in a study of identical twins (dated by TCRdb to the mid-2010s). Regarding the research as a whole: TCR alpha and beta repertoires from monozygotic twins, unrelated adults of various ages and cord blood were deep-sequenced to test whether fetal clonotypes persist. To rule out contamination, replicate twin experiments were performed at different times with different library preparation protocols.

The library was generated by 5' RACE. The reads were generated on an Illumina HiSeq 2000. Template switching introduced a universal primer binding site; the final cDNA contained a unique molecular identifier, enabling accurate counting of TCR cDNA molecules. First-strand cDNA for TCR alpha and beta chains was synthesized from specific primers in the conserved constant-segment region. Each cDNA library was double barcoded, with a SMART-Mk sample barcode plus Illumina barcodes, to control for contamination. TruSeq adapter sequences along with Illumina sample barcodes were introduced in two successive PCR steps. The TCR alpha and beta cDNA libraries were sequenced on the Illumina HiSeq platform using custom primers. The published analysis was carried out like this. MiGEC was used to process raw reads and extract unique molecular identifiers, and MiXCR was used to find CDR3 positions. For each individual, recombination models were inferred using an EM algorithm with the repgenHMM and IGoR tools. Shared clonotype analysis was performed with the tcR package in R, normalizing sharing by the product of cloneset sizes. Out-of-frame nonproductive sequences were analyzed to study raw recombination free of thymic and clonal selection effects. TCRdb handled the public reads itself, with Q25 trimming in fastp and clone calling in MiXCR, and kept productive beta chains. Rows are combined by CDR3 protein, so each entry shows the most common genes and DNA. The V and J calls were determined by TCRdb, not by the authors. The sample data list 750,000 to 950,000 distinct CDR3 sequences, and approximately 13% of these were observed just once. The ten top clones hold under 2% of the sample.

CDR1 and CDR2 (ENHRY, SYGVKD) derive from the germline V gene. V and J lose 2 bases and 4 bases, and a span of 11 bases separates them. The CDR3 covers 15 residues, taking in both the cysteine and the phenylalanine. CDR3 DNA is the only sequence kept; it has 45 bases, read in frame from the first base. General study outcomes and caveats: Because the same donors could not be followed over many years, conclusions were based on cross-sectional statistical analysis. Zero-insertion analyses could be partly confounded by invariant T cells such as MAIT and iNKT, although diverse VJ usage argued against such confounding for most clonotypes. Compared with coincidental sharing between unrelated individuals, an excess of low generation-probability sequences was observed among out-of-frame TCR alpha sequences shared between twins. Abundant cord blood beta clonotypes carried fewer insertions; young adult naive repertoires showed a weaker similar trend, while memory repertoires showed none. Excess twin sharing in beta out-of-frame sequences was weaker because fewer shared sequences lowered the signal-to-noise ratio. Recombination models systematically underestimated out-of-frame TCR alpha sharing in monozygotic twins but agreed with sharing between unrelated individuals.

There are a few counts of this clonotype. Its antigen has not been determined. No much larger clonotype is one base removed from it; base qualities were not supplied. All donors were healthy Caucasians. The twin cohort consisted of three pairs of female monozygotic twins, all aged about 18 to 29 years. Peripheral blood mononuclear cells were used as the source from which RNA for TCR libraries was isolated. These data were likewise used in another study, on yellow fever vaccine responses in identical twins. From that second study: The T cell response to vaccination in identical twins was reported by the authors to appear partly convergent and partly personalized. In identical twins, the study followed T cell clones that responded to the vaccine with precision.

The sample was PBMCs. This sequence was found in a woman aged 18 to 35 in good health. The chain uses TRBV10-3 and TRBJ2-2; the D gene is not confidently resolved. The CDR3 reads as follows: CAISEGPIPTGELFF. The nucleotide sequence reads TGTGCCATCAGTGAGGGACCCATACCCACCGGGGAGCTGTTTTTT.